One sample yielded the 6 T cell receptor beta chains listed below, sequenced in a study of T-cell memory formation after mild COVID-19. Each CDR3 protein gets one entry after TCRdb re-called the 5' RACE reads with MiXCR. The sample shows around 260,000 distinct CDR3 sequences, about 16% of them seen only once. Sequencing was done on a sample of PBMCs or a T cell subset sorted from them (not recorded which). The source is a man younger than 30 who had mild COVID-19 (a few samples of this study predate the infection). Cell type and time point are not known.

This clonotype was seen a few times. V and J are TRBV7-8 and TRBJ2-7; the D gene is possibly TRBD2 (5 bases). The CDR3 sequence is 13 residues long. CDR1 and CDR2 from the germline V gene are SGHVS and FQNEAQ. V dropped 4 bases and J dropped 7 bases, with 14 bases sitting between them. The CDR3 protein is CASSSRGSGEQYF. Written as DNA, the CDR3 is TGTGCCAGCAGCTCACGGGGTTCCGGGGAGCAGTACTTC.

This clonotype has only a few counts. The rearrangement links TRBV24-1 to TRBJ2-2; 7 nucleotides match TRBD2. V trimming: 2 bases; J trimming: 5 bases; junction bases outside the gene matches: 10. The CDR3 has 17 amino acids. CDR1 and CDR2 (germline): KGHDR, SFDVKD. The CDR3 is CATSDSRLALGTGELFF. The CDR3 bases are TGTGCCACCAGTGATTCAAGACTAGCCTTGGGTACCGGGGAGCTGTTTTTT.

This clonotype showed up just a few times. This chain joins TRBV15 and TRBJ2-2; tentatively, D is TRBD1 (7 bases). Trimming left V 8 bases short and J 5 bases short, with 18 bases between. This CDR3 has 15 amino acids. Germline CDR1 LNHNV, CDR2 YYDKDF (reference sequence). The CDR3 DNA sequence: TGTGCCACCCGCGGAGGAGGGGGCGGGACCGGGGAGCTGTTTTTT. It yields the protein CATRGGGGGTGELFF. Drawing the rest from reference TRBV15 and TRBJ2-2, the complete variable domain is DAMVIQNPRYQVTQFGKPVTLSCSQTLNHNVMYWYQQKSSQAPKLLFHYYDKDFNNEADTPDNFQSRRPNTSFCFLDIRSPGLGDTAMYLCATRGGGGGTGELFFGEGSRLTVL.

As concerns this clonotype: The limits of the CDR3 on the DNA are not certain, so only TCRdb's listed CDR3 is given. The chain combines TRBV6-1 with TRBJ2-5; TRBD1 is the table's D call and was not checked against the DNA. The CDR3 length equals 14 residues, ends included. Germline CDR1 MNHNS, CDR2 SASEGT. CDR3 loop: CASILDRGRVTQYF.

In its sample, this clonotype was seen a few times. V is TRBV7-9 and J is TRBJ2-5, with D perhaps matching TRBD1 or TRBD2 (5 bases each). Germline values: CDR1 SEHNR, CDR2 FQNEAQ (reference sequence). The CDR3 loop spans 14 amino acids. Trimming pared 4 bases from V and 7 bases from J, leaving 16 bases between. The CDR3, as DNA: TGTGCCAGCAGCTCCGGTTGGGGGAAGGGGACCCAGTACTTC. Translation gives CASSSGWGKGTQYF.

Only a few counts were recorded for this clonotype. The chain carries TRBV6-1 and TRBJ2-1, with TRBD2 matching 7 bases. With 6 bases clipped from V and 6 bases from J, the junction kept 8 bases outside the gene matches. Germline V gives CDR1 MNHNS, CDR2 SASEGT. The CDR3 covers 14 residues. The DNA for the CDR3 is TGTGCCAGCAGAAGGACTAGTGAGTTCAATGAGCAGTTCTTC. Amino acids: CASRRTSEFNEQFF.